One and the same sample provided the 17 T cell receptor beta chains below, sequenced in a study of CD8 T cells in Susac syndrome. RNA totalling roughly 0.45 to 1 ug underwent reverse transcription with random hexamers. Each CDR3 protein is one row after TCRdb ran MiXCR on the immunoSEQ multiplex PCR reads. The sample holds 200,000 or so distinct CDR3 sequences; approximately 95% are singletons and the top ten take around 0.093%. The sequenced sample consisted of CD4+ T cells from PBMCs. These receptors were collected from a human donor with multiple sclerosis.

The chain recombines TRBV23-1 with TRBJ2-4; 8 bases map to TRBD1. TRBV23-1 is an ORF for which the function is uncertain. This CDR3 comprises 15 residues. The V gene end was trimmed by 4 bases and the J gene end by 3 bases; junction bases not matched to a gene: 5. CDR3 sequence (DNA): TGCGCCAGCAGTCGGACAGGGCTTGTCAAAAACATTCAGTACTTC. Protein: CASSRTGLVKNIQYF.

The genes are TRBV11-3 and TRBJ2-2, with 7 nucleotides matching TRBD2. Germline CDR1 and CDR2: SGHNT and YENEEA. The V and J ends lost 5 bases and 6 bases, in that order; junction bases with no gene match: 12. The CDR3 is 16 amino acids. CDR3 residues: CASSPRIGRGSGELFF. As DNA, the CDR3 is TGTGCCAGCAGCCCCAGGATTGGGAGGGGATCCGGGGAGCTGTTTTTT.

The V and J genes are TRBV20-1 and TRBJ2-1; D gene uncertain. The germline gives CDR1 DFQATT, CDR2 SNEGSKA (reference sequence). The CDR3 totals 11 residues. V shed 1 base and J shed 6 bases, with 4 bases lying between them. Here the CDR3 reads CSARGVNEQFF. In DNA, the CDR3 is TGCAGTGCTAGAGGGGTCAATGAGCAGTTCTTC.

On this clonotype itself: At one end the junction does not follow the germline gene, possibly because of a read error. The genes are TRBV5-1 and TRBJ2-7, with 10 nucleotides matching TRBD1. This CDR3 spans 15 amino acids. Looked up from germline, CDR1 is SGHRS and CDR2 is YFSETQ. CDR3 sequence reads: CASTLGQGLEGEQYF. CDR3 nucleotide sequence: TGCGCCAGCACCTTGGGACAGGGGCTTGAGGGGGAGCAGTACTTC.

The rearrangement links TRBV2 to TRBJ1-4, with 8 bases lining up with TRBD1. With 3 bases clipped from V and 8 bases from J, the junction kept 5 bases outside the gene matches. The CDR3 totals 14 residues. Germline lookup yields CDR1 SNHLY and CDR2 FYNNEI. CDR3 sequence reads: CASSDGRGQEKLFF. The CDR3 nucleotides read TGTGCCAGCAGTGACGGCAGGGGGCAAGAAAAACTGTTTTTT.

The V and J genes are TRBV5-1 and TRBJ2-6, with D possibly matching TRBD1 (5 bases). CDR1 is SGHRS and CDR2 is YFSETQ in the germline V gene. The CDR3 totals 18 residues. Trimming pared 2 bases from V and 0 bases from J, leaving 15 bases between. The CDR3 region is CASSFSTDRLSGANVLTF. The CDR3 bases are TGCGCCAGCAGCTTTTCGACAGATAGACTCTCTGGGGCCAACGTCCTGACTTTC.

The chain uses TRBV5-4 and TRBJ1-1; 8 bases match TRBD1. The CDR3 sequence is 15 residues long. The J segment lost 7 bases and the V segment lost 1 base, leaving 9 bases of the junction unmatched. In germline, CDR1 is SGHNT, CDR2 YYREEE (reference sequence). CDR3 DNA: TGTGCCAGCAGCTTGACGGCTAAAGGACAGGGTGAAGCTTTCTTT. As protein: CASSLTAKGQGEAFF.

The V and J genes are TRBV5-1 and TRBJ1-2, with D possibly being TRBD1 (6 bases). The germline gives CDR1 SGHRS, CDR2 YFSETQ. CDR3 size: 15 residues. V was shortened by 2 bases and J by 4 bases, with 15 bases between the two germline ends. Here the CDR3 DNA reads TGCGCCAGCAGCTTTACCGGACAGACGATCTATGGCTACACCTTC. It codes for CASSFTGQTIYGYTF.

This clonotype was observed a single time. This sequence joins TRBV5-1 and TRBJ2-3, with D maybe TRBD1 (5 bases). V was clipped by 4 bases and J by 6 bases, with 18 bases between them. The V gene's germline CDR1 is SGHRS and CDR2 YFSETQ. The CDR3 runs to 15 residues. CDR3 region: CASSLNRQGLDTQYF. CDR3 sequence (DNA): TGCGCCAGCAGCCTAAACCGGCAGGGCCTCGATACGCAGTATTTT.

This sequence joins TRBV7-9 and TRBJ2-5; possibly TRBD2 for D (7 bases). The CDR3 is made up of 15 amino acids. V was clipped by 6 bases and J by 7 bases, with 21 bases between them. Germline values: CDR1 SEHNR, CDR2 FQNEAQ (reference sequence). The CDR3 region is CASSSPGGPPGTQYF. The CDR3 DNA follows: TGTGCCAGCAGTTCTCCCGGGGGGCCTCCGGGGACCCAGTACTTC.

The chain couples TRBV20-1 to TRBJ1-3, with D hard to call. Trimming pared 1 base from V and 5 bases from J, leaving 6 bases between. Per the germline V gene, CDR1 is DFQATT and CDR2 is SNEGSKA (reference sequence). The CDR3 loop spans 12 amino acids. CDR3 sequence reads: CSARGSRNTIYF. CDR3 sequence (DNA): TGCAGTGCTAGAGGTTCAAGAAACACCATATATTTT.

This chain joins TRBV12-3 or TRBV12-4 and TRBJ2-5, with D possibly matching TRBD1 (7 bases). The V end was cut by 7 bases, the J end by 7 bases, with 19 bases between. CDR3 length: 14 amino acids. The chain's CDR3 is CASTPGGRRGTQYF. CDR3 DNA sequence: TGTGCCAGCACCCCAGGGGGGCGCCGGGGGACCCAGTACTTC.

The CDR3 spells CASSHRGSNYGYTF. The CDR3 DNA reads TGTGCCAGCAGCCATCGTGGTTCTAACTATGGCTACACCTTC. The chain joins TRBV3-1 to TRBJ1-2; D ambiguous. CDR1 and CDR2 (germline): LGHDT, YNNKEL (reference sequence). Trimming took off 3 bases at V and 0 bases at J, with 8 bases between the two ends. This CDR3 has 14 amino acids.

The V call is TRBV5-8, the J call TRBJ2-5; 7 nucleotides line up with TRBD1. The CDR3 length is 15 residues. CDR1 SGHTS and CDR2 YDEGEE come from the germline V gene. Germline trimming cut 0 bases from V and 4 bases from J; bases unmatched to any gene: 6. The CDR3 loop reads CASSLGQGVRETQYF. The CDR3 DNA reads TGTGCCAGCAGCTTGGGACAGGGAGTGAGAGAGACCCAGTACTTC.

Many counts were recorded for this clonotype. CDR3 region: CASSLTDTQYF. CDR3 coding DNA: TGTGCCAGCAGCTTAACAGATACGCAGTATTTT. The J gene is TRBJ2-3, the V gene TRBV12-3 or TRBV12-4; no reliable D call. Deletions cut 6 bases from V and 3 bases from J, with 4 bases between. The CDR3 extends over 11 amino acids.

The genes are TRBV29-1 and TRBJ2-7; 7 positions agree with TRBD1. Germline CDR1 SQVTM, CDR2 ANQGSEA. V was pared by 1 base and J by 1 base, with 1 base of the junction left unmatched. The CDR3 spans 13 residues. The CDR3 spells CSVEADRSYEQYF. CDR3 nucleotides: TGCAGCGTTGAAGCGGACAGGTCCTACGAGCAGTACTTC.

Written as DNA, the CDR3 is TGTGCCAGCAGTAAGACCGGGGGGACGCAGTATTTT. Encoded protein: CASSKTGGTQYF. This rearrangement joins TRBV6-5 to TRBJ2-3; 7 bases line up with TRBD2. The V gene end was trimmed by 5 bases and the J gene end by 9 bases; junction bases not matched to a gene: 5. Per the germline V gene, CDR1 is MNHEY and CDR2 is SVGAGI. The CDR3 extends over 12 amino acids.